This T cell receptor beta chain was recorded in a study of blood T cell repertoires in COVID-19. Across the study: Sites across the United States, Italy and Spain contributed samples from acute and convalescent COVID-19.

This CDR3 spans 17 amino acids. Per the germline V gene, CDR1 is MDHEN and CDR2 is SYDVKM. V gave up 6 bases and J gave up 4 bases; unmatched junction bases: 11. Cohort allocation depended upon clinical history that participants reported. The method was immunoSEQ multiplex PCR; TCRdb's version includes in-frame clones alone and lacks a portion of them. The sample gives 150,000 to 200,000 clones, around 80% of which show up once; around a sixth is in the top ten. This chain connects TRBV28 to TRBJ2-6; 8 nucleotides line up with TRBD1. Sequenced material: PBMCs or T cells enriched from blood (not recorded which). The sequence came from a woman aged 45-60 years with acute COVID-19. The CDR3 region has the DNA TGTGCCAGCAGCGAGACCCGGACAGGGTTGGGGGCCAACGTCCTGACTTTC. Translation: CASSETRTGLGANVLTF.